This is a list of T cell receptor beta chains from one sample in a study of T cells after yellow fever vaccination. One entry per CDR3 protein results from TCRdb running MiXCR on the 5' RACE reads. The sample has about 360,000 distinct CDR3 sequences; under 7.5% are singletons. Specimen: PBMCs, collected 5 days after the yellow fever booster vaccination. These receptors were obtained from a man aged 30-40 years who received the YFV17D yellow fever vaccine. CDR3s include the opening cysteine and the closing phenylalanine or tryptophan. D genes are given only for firm matches. Clone size appears in some rows only: once, few, many, or a class for an expanded clone.

d_call | clone_size | j_call | v_call | cdr3_aa | cdr3_nt
TRBD1 | few | TRBJ1-1 | TRBV20-1 | CSASRQGFTEAFF | TGCAGTGCTAGCCGACAGGGGTTCACTGAAGCTTTCTTT
. | . | TRBJ2-7 | TRBV7-9 | CASSPLRFAYEQYF | TGTGCCAGCAGCCCCCTCCGGTTTGCCTACGAGCAGTACTTC
TRBD2 | many | TRBJ2-3 | TRBV2 | CASSRLAGTDTQYF | TGTGCCAGCAGTAGACTAGCGGGGACAGATACGCAGTATTTT
TRBD2 | many | TRBJ2-1 | TRBV7-9 | CAIGAGGTYNEQFF | TGTGCCATAGGAGCGGGAGGCACCTACAATGAGCAGTTCTTC
TRBD2 | few | TRBJ2-7 | TRBV20-1 | CSALYPGGNEQYF | TGCAGTGCCCTCTATCCGGGGGGAAACGAGCAGTACTTC
. | many | TRBJ2-3 | TRBV7-9 | CASSSGIQSTDTQYF | TGTGCCAGCAGCTCGGGAATCCAAAGCACAGATACGCAGTATTTT
. | many | TRBJ2-1 | TRBV4-3 | CASSQDLGSRDNEQFF | TGCGCCAGCAGCCAAGATCTGGGGAGCAGGGACAATGAGCAGTTCTTC
TRBD2 | many | TRBJ2-7 | TRBV6-1 | CASTPPGGVGEQYF | TGTGCCAGCACCCCGCCGGGGGGAGTGGGGGAGCAGTACTTC
TRBD2 | . | TRBJ2-5 | TRBV11-2 | CASSLSGFLRETQYF | TGTGCCAGCAGTCTTAGCGGGTTCCTAAGAGAGACCCAGTACTTC
TRBD2 | many | TRBJ2-7 | TRBV18 | CASSPSGRAEQYF | TGTGCCAGCTCACCCAGCGGGAGGGCCGAGCAGTACTTC
. | many | TRBJ1-1 | TRBV20-1 | CSARLTGKRDEAFF | TGCAGTGCTAGATTAACAGGGAAGCGGGATGAAGCTTTCTTT
TRBD2 | many | TRBJ2-1 | TRBV29-1 | CSVLAGVSYNEQFF | TGCAGCGTTTTGGCGGGAGTTTCCTACAATGAGCAGTTCTTC
TRBD1 | many | TRBJ1-6 | TRBV9 | CASSVETGTGNSPLHF | TGTGCCAGCAGCGTCGAAACCGGGACAGGGAATTCACCCCTCCACTTT
. | many | TRBJ2-2 | TRBV7-2 | CASSLIVLGTGELFF | TGTGCCAGCAGCCTCATAGTTCTCGGCACCGGGGAGCTGTTTTTT
. | . | TRBJ2-7 | TRBV7-2 | CASSLAFSTGAPGEQYF | TGTGCCAGCAGCTTAGCGTTCTCGACGGGGGCCCCCGGGGAGCAGTACTTC
. | many | TRBJ1-1 | TRBV29-1 | CSTDSMNTEAFF | TGCAGCACGGACAGTATGAACACTGAAGCTTTCTTT
TRBD2 | many | TRBJ2-2 | TRBV6-1 | CASSFSGITGELFF | TGTGCCAGTTCGTTTAGCGGGATCACCGGGGAGCTGTTTTTT
. | many | TRBJ2-1 | TRBV7-8 | CASSWGTYNEQFF | TGTGCCAGCAGCTGGGGGACTTACAATGAGCAGTTCTTC
TRBD1 | many | TRBJ2-7 | TRBV5-1 | CASSLDTGGSYEQYF | TGCGCCAGCAGCTTGGATACAGGGGGTTCCTACGAGCAGTACTTC
. | few | TRBJ1-2 | TRBV30 | CAWGRAYGYTF | TGTGCCTGGGGCCGGGCCTATGGCTACACCTTC
. | . | TRBJ2-5 | TRBV7-2 | CAISWGREETQYF | TGTGCCATCTCCTGGGGCAGGGAAGAGACCCAGTACTTC
. | . | TRBJ2-1 | TRBV11-2 | CASSTGVYNEQFF | TGTGCCAGCAGCACCGGGGTCTACAATGAGCAGTTCTTC
TRBD1 | many | TRBJ1-5 | TRBV29-1 | CSVGTGNDQPQHF | TGCAGCGTCGGGACAGGGAACGATCAGCCCCAGCATTTT
. | many | TRBJ2-7 | TRBV14 | CASSAHYEQYF | TGTGCCAGCAGCGCCCACTACGAGCAGTACTTC
. | many | TRBJ2-4 | TRBV7-2 | CASSLVRSKNIQYF | TGTGCCAGCAGCTTAGTACGATCGAAAAACATTCAGTACTTC
TRBD1 | . | TRBJ1-1 | TRBV10-3 | CATKGAGKAFF | TGTGCCACAAAGGGGGCAGGGAAAGCTTTCTTT
TRBD2 | few | TRBJ2-2 | TRBV5-4 | CASRGTNLTGELFF | TGTGCCAGCAGGGGGACTAACCTCACCGGGGAGCTGTTTTTT
. | many | TRBJ2-2 | TRBV20-1 | CSARTRRTPGELFF | TGCAGTGCTAGAACGCGGCGAACCCCGGGGGAGCTGTTTTTT
. | . | TRBJ2-3 | TRBV5-5 | CASSLVGGRQDTQYF | TGTGCCAGCAGCTTGGTTGGAGGGCGCCAAGATACGCAGTATTTT
. | . | TRBJ1-2 | TRBV20-1 | CSATENYGYTF | TGCAGTGCTACAGAGAACTATGGCTACACCTTC
TRBD2 | . | TRBJ2-7 | TRBV18 | CASSPGPLVGGPAGEQYF | TGTGCCAGCTCACCAGGTCCCCTAGTGGGAGGGCCAGCGGGCGAGCAGTACTTC
. | few | TRBJ2-5 | TRBV20-1 | CSARTSAQETQYF | TGCAGTGCTAGGACCAGCGCTCAAGAGACCCAGTACTTC
. | few | TRBJ1-5 | TRBV20-1 | CSASGGAQPQHF | TGCAGTGCTAGCGGGGGGGCGCAGCCCCAGCATTTT
. | . | TRBJ2-3 | TRBV5-1 | CASSFETRASDTLYF | TGCGCCAGCAGCTTCGAGACTAGGGCGTCAGATACGCTGTATTTT
TRBD1 | few | TRBJ1-1 | TRBV18 | CASRPGGTAEAFF | TGTGCCAGCCGACCAGGGGGCACGGCTGAAGCTTTCTTT
TRBD1 | . | TRBJ1-1 | TRBV9 | CASSVAPGQGNTEAFF | TGTGCCAGCAGCGTAGCACCCGGACAGGGCAACACTGAAGCTTTCTTT
. | . | TRBJ2-1 | TRBV7-2 | CANLDGSTNEQFF | TGTGCCAACCTGGACGGGTCCACCAATGAGCAGTTCTTC
. | few | TRBJ1-2 | TRBV9 | CASSVGTDSPYGYTF | TGTGCCAGCAGCGTCGGGACCGATTCTCCCTATGGCTACACCTTC
. | . | TRBJ2-3 | TRBV5-1 | CASSLQGRGQDTQYF | TGCGCCAGCAGCTTACAGGGAAGAGGTCAAGATACGCAGTATTTT
. | . | TRBJ2-7 | TRBV20-1 | CSAINTLETSYEQYF | TGCAGTGCAATTAACACCCTCGAGACCTCCTACGAGCAGTACTTC
TRBD1 | . | TRBJ2-7 | TRBV7-2 | CASSPRQGAFEQYF | TGTGCCAGCAGCCCGAGACAGGGGGCTTTCGAGCAGTACTTC